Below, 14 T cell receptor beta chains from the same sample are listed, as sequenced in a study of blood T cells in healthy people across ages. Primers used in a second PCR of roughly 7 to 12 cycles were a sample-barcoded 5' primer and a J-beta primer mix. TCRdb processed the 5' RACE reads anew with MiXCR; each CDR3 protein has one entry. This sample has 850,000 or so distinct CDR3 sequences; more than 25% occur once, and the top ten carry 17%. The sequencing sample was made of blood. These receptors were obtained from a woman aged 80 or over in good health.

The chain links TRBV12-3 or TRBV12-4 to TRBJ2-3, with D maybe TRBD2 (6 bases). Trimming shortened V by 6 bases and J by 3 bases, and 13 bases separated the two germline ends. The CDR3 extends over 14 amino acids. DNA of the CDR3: TGTGCCAGCAGCCCGGGAGTGATAACAGATACGCAGTATTTT. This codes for CASSPGVITDTQYF.

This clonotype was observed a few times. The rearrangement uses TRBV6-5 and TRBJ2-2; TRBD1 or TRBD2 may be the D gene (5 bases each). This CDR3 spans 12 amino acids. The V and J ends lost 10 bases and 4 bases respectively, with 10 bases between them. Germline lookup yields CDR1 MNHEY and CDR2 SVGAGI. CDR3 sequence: CAIGGGTGELFF. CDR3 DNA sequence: TGTGCCATAGGTGGGGGCACCGGGGAGCTGTTTTTT.

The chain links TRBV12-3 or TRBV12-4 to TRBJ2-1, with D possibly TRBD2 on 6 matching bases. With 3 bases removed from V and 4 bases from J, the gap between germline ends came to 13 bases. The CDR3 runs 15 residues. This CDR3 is CASSLDGSRYNEQFF. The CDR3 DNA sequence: TGTGCCAGCAGTTTGGACGGGAGCAGGTACAATGAGCAGTTCTTC.

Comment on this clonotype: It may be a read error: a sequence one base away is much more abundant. The CDR3: CASSLTGGANTGELFF. CDR3 sequence (DNA): TGCGCCAGCAGCTTGACAGGAGGAGCGAACACCGGGGAGCTGTTTTTT. The chain uses TRBV5-1 and TRBJ2-2; TRBD1 or TRBD2 may be the D gene (5 bases each). Trimming took off 1 base at V and 0 bases at J, with 10 bases between the two ends. This CDR3 spans 16 amino acids. Germline assignment: CDR1 SGHRS and CDR2 YFSETQ.

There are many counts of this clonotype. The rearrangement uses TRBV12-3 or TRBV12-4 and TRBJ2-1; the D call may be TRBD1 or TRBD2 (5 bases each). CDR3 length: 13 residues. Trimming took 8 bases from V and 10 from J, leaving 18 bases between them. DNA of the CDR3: TGTGCCAGCCGCCCCGGGCCTGAGGGGGAGCAGTTCTTC. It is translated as CASRPGPEGEQFF.

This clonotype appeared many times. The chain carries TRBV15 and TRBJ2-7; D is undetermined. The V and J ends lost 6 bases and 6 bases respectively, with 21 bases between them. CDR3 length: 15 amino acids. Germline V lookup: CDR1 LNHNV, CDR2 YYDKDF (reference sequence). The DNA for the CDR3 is TGTGCCACCAGGTTCGCAGAAAGCCCTCGGGTCGAGCAGTACTTC. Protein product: CATRFAESPRVEQYF.

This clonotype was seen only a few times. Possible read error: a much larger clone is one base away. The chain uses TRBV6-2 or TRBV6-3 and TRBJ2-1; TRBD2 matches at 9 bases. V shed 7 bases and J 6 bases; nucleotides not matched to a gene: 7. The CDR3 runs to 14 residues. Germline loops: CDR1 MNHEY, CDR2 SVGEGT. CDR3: CASTGLAGCNEQFF. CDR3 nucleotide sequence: TGTGCCAGCACGGGACTAGCCGGCTGCAATGAGCAGTTCTTC.

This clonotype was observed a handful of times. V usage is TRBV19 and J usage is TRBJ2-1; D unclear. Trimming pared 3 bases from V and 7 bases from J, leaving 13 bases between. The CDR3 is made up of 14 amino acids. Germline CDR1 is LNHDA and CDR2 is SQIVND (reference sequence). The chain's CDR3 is CASSIRYRINEQFF. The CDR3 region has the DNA TGTGCCAGTAGTATTAGGTACCGGATAAATGAGCAGTTCTTC.

The CDR3 sequence: CASSLRRVQGDTQYF. The CDR3 DNA follows: TGTGCCAGCAGTTTAAGGCGAGTGCAGGGAGATACGCAGTATTTT. The chain carries TRBV12-3 or TRBV12-4 and TRBJ2-3, with a tentative D call TRBD1 (5 bases). The CDR3 loop spans 15 amino acids. The V end lost 2 bases, the J end lost 5 bases, and 14 bases lay between the germline ends.

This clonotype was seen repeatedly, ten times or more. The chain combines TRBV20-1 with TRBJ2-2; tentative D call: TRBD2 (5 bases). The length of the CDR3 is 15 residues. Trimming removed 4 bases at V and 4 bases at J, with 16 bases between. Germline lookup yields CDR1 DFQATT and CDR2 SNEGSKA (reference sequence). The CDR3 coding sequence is TGCAGTGCTATACGGACCCCCGCGGGCACCGGGGAGCTGTTTTTT. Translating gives CSAIRTPAGTGELFF.

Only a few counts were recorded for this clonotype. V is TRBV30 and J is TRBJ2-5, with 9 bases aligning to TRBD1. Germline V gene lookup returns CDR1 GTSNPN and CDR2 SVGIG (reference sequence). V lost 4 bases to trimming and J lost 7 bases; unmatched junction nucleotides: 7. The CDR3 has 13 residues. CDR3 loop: CAWNVQGAGTQYF. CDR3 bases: TGTGCCTGGAATGTACAGGGGGCCGGGACCCAGTACTTC.

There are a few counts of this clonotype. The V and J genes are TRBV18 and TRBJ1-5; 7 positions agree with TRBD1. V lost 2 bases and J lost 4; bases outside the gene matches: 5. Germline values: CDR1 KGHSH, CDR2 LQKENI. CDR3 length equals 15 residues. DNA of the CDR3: TGTGCCAGCTCACCAGCCAGGGGGTATAATCAGCCCCAGCATTTT. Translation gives CASSPARGYNQPQHF.

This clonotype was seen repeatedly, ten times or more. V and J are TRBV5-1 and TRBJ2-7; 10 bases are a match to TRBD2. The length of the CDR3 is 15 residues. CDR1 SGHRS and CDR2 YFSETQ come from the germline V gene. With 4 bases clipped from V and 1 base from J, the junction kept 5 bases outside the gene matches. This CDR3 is CASSPIAGGSYEQYF. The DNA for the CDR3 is TGCGCCAGCAGCCCCATAGCGGGGGGATCCTACGAGCAGTACTTC.

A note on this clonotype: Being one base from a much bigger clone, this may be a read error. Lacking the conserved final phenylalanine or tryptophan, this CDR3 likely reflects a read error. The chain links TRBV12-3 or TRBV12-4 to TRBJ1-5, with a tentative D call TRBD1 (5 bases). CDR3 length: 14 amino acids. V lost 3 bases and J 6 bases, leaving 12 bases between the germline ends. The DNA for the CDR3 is TGTGCCAGCAGTTTCTCGGGGCCTGTTCAGCCCCAGCATGTT. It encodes CASSFSGPVQPQHV.